This T cell receptor beta chain was retrieved from a study of technical replicates of blood from a few donors. The CDR3 has 17 amino acids. Generated by immunoSEQ multiplex PCR, the TCRdb table keeps only in-frame clones and is missing some. Here the sample spans some 79,000 clones, roughly 94% being singletons. Sample: T cells isolated from PBMCs. The clonotype originates from a human donor in good health. The chain links TRBV21-1 to TRBJ2-5; the table gives TRBD2 as D, unverified against the DNA. TRBV21-1 constitutes a pseudogene. For the CDR3, the DNA is TGTGCCAGCAGCAAAGAGGCCCGGGAGAAGCACCGTGCGACCCAGTACTTC. Amino acid sequence: CASSKEAREKHRATQYF.